These T cell receptor beta chains were read from a single sample in a study of patients and donors after allogeneic stem cell transplantation. TCRdb re-called the RT-PCR reads through MiXCR, storing one row per CDR3 protein. The sample lists about 70,000 distinct CDR3 sequences; roughly 29% were seen once. Sequenced sample: blood, either unsorted or a sorted T cell fraction (not recorded which). Receptors were obtained from a human donor who was either an allogeneic HSCT recipient or a stem cell or donor lymphocyte infusion donor (not recorded which). It is not recorded whose cells these are; they may come from a transplant donor. Both conserved end residues are part of each CDR3. The D gene is left open where the match is weak. The listing skips clone size in some rows; elsewhere it reads once, few, many or a size class.

cdr3_nt cdr3_aa j_call v_call cdr3_length clone_size d_call
TGTGCCAGCAGCCCCGCACATAACACTGAAGCTTTCTTT CASSPAHNTEAFF TRBJ1-1 TRBV28 13 NA NA
TGCAGTGCTAGAGGAGTGATTAGCGAGCACGGTACGCAGTATTTT CSARGVISEHGTQYF TRBJ2-3 TRBV20-1 15 once NA
TGTGCCAGCAGGGCCTGGGTCAGACCTAACACTGAAGCTTTCTTT CASRAWVRPNTEAFF TRBJ1-1 TRBV2 15 many NA
TGTGCCAGCAAGGACACCGGGGAGCTGTTTTTT CASKDTGELFF TRBJ2-2 TRBV25-1 11 NA NA
TGCGCCAGCAGGCTAGACCCTTGGGACACTGAAGCTTTCTTT CASRLDPWDTEAFF TRBJ1-1 TRBV5-1 14 few NA
TGTGCCGGGACCGAGGGCCTCTTAGGTTCACCCCTCCACTTT CAGTEGLLGSPLHF TRBJ1-6 TRBV6-1 14 few NA
TGTGCCAGCAGCTTAGTTTCGGGTCTGAACACTGAAGCTTTCTTT CASSLVSGLNTEAFF TRBJ1-1 TRBV7-2 15 medium-sized NA
TGCAGTGCTAGAAATATTGAATTCCGGCGTGAAGCTTTCTTT CSARNIEFRREAFF TRBJ1-1 TRBV20-1 14 few NA
TGCGCCAGCAGCTTGAACTACGAGCAGTACTTC CASSLNYEQYF TRBJ2-7 TRBV5-1 11 many NA
TGCGCCAGCAGGTCCGCCTCAGGTCTCGGGGAGACCCAGTACTTC CASRSASGLGETQYF TRBJ2-5 TRBV5-1 15 few NA
TGTGCCAGCAGTTCATCCCCGGGACTGCTCACCGGGGAGCTGTTTTTT CASSSSPGLLTGELFF TRBJ2-2 TRBV27 16 few NA
TGCGCCACCTCAGACCAGTTGAACACTGAAGCTTTCTTT CATSDQLNTEAFF TRBJ1-1 TRBV5-1 13 NA NA
TGTGCCAGCAGCTCAATTATTACGCCGCGGACCGTAAGAAAACTGTTTTTT CASSSIITPRTVRKLFF TRBJ1-4 TRBV7-9 17 NA NA
TGTGCCAGTAGTGTACAGAGGGTTAGTGGCTACACCTTC CASSVQRVSGYTF TRBJ1-2 TRBV19 13 once NA
TGTGCCAGCACCACTAGGTTTTCTGGCAACAATGAGCAGTTCTTC CASTTRFSGNNEQFF TRBJ2-1 TRBV6-5 15 few NA
TGTGCCAGCAGCAAACGACAGGGGGCGTCGGATGAGCAGTTCTTC CASSKRQGASDEQFF TRBJ2-1 TRBV7-3 15 few TRBD1
TGCAGCGTGACTAGACTAGCGGGAGGGCCGAATGAGCAGTTCTTC CSVTRLAGGPNEQFF TRBJ2-1 TRBV29-1 15 NA TRBD2
TGTGCCAGCAGTCAGGGACAGATGCGATGGGCCAACGTCCTGACTTTC CASSQGQMRWANVLTF TRBJ2-6 TRBV28 16 NA TRBD1
TGTGCCAGCAGCCAAGATGATGTCCTGGACATGGACGGTCAAGATACGCAGTATTTT CASSQDDVLDMDGQDTQYF TRBJ2-3 TRBV3-1 19 NA NA
TGTGCCAGCAGCTTTTCATCTAACTATGGCTACACCTTC CASSFSSNYGYTF TRBJ1-2 TRBV5-5 13 NA NA
TGTGCCAGCAGTTACCCAAGGGACAGGGGAGGGACTGAAGCTTTCTTT CASSYPRDRGGTEAFF TRBJ1-1 TRBV6-6 16 few TRBD1
TGTGCCAGCAGTTTGACAGCCTACCCACCCCTCCACTTT CASSLTAYPPLHF TRBJ1-6 TRBV12-3/TRBV12-4 13 few NA
TGTGCCAGCAGTTATTTCTGGGGCACTGAAGCTTTCTTT CASSYFWGTEAFF TRBJ1-1 TRBV6-5 13 NA NA
TGCAGCGTTGAAGTAGCAGGGGGCAATCAGCCCCAGCATTTT CSVEVAGGNQPQHF TRBJ1-5 TRBV29-1 14 few NA
TGTGCCAGCAGCCAATCCCCCATGCCGTGGAGCAATCAGCCCCAGCATTTT CASSQSPMPWSNQPQHF TRBJ1-5 TRBV4-2 17 few NA
TGTGCCAGCAGCCAAGATCTTGGGGGGCGGACTGAAGCTTTCTTT CASSQDLGGRTEAFF TRBJ1-1 TRBV4-2 15 NA NA
TGTGCCAGCAGCTTAGCGCAATACAATGAGCAGTTCTTC CASSLAQYNEQFF TRBJ2-1 TRBV7-7 13 few NA
TGTGCCATCACCCGGCCCCGTGCGACGGAAGGGATGGCGGAGACCCAGTACTTC CAITRPRATEGMAETQYF TRBJ2-5 TRBV10-3 18 NA NA
TGCAGCGTTGAAGTGGCGGTGGCTTTCTTT CSVEVAVAFF TRBJ1-1 TRBV29-1 10 NA NA
TGCGCCAGCAGCACCGGGACAGGGGTAACTGAAGCTTTCTTT CASSTGTGVTEAFF TRBJ1-1 TRBV5-1 14 few TRBD1
TGTGCCACCAGCAGAGGACAGGCCTCTAACTATGGCTACACCTTC CATSRGQASNYGYTF TRBJ1-2 TRBV15 15 NA NA
TGTGCCAGCAGACGAGCCGGGACAGGGAACGGCAATCAGCCCCAGCATTTT CASRRAGTGNGNQPQHF TRBJ1-5 TRBV28 17 few TRBD1
TGTGCCAGCAGTACCAGGGGGCGCGCCACTGAAGCTTTCTTT CASSTRGRATEAFF TRBJ1-1 TRBV12-3/TRBV12-4 14 NA TRBD1
TGTGCCACCAGCAGAGACAGGTCCCTTACCGTTTACGAGCAGTACTTC CATSRDRSLTVYEQYF TRBJ2-7 TRBV15 16 NA NA
TGCGCCAGCAGCCACCCCGGGACAGGGGACACTGAAGCTTTCTTT CASSHPGTGDTEAFF TRBJ1-1 TRBV4-1 15 NA TRBD1
TGTGCCAGCAGTGGGACAGCCAGCTCCTACGAGCAGTACTTC CASSGTASSYEQYF TRBJ2-7 TRBV6-5 14 few TRBD1
TGCGCCAGCAGCTTGGACGCGGCCCCCTACGAGCAGTACTTC CASSLDAAPYEQYF TRBJ2-7 TRBV5-1 14 NA NA
TGTGCCAGCCGGGACAGGTATTACGAGCAGTACTTC CASRDRYYEQYF TRBJ2-7 TRBV28 12 once TRBD1
TGTGCCAGCTCTCCCAGTTCTAACTATGGCTACACCTTC CASSPSSNYGYTF TRBJ1-2 TRBV25-1 13 NA NA
TGCAGTGCGGGGACAGGGGGCAATCAGCCCCAGCATTTT CSAGTGGNQPQHF TRBJ1-5 TRBV20-1 13 many TRBD1
TGTGCCAGCAGTTACTCCGGGACGCCGAACACCGGGGAGCTGTTTTTT CASSYSGTPNTGELFF TRBJ2-2 TRBV6-5 16 few NA
TGCGCCAGCAGCTTGGTTAGCGGGATTAACACTGAAGCTTTCTTT CASSLVSGINTEAFF TRBJ1-1 TRBV5-1 15 NA NA
TGTGCCAGCAGGGAGACTGACTATAATTCACCCCTCCACTTT CASRETDYNSPLHF TRBJ1-6 TRBV2 14 many NA
TGCGCCAGCAGCTTGGCGTCCGGACAGACCTACAATGAGCAGTTCTTC CASSLASGQTYNEQFF TRBJ2-1 TRBV5-1 16 few NA
TGCGCCAGCAGCTTCAGCGGGAACTCCTACAATGAGCAGTTCTTC CASSFSGNSYNEQFF TRBJ2-1 TRBV5-1 15 once TRBD2
TGTGCCAGCAGCTTCACTCAGACGAACACTGAAGCTTTCTTT CASSFTQTNTEAFF TRBJ1-1 TRBV7-9 14 NA NA
TGCGCCAGCAGCTTCGGGACAGGGACTGAAGCTTTCTTT CASSFGTGTEAFF TRBJ1-1 TRBV5-1 13 many TRBD1
TGTGCCAGCACGAGGACATCGGATAGTTCACCCCTCCACTTT CASTRTSDSSPLHF TRBJ1-6 TRBV27 14 few NA
TGCGCCAGCAGACCAGACAGGGTAGCTGGAAACACCATATATTTT CASRPDRVAGNTIYF TRBJ1-3 TRBV5-1 15 NA TRBD1
TGCAGCGTTGAAGATCAGGTCTCTGGGGCCAACGTCCTGACTTTC CSVEDQVSGANVLTF TRBJ2-6 TRBV29-1 15 NA NA
TGTGCCAGCGAATCCCACAGGGGAGGGACCTACGAGCAGTACTTC CASESHRGGTYEQYF TRBJ2-7 TRBV7-9 15 NA NA
TGTGCCAGCTCACGAAACCCTGGGCCCATGGGAGATACGCAGTATTTT CASSRNPGPMGDTQYF TRBJ2-3 TRBV18 16 NA NA
TGTGCCAGCAGTGAAGTAGCCGTGACAGCCAATTCACCCCTCCACTTT CASSEVAVTANSPLHF TRBJ1-6 TRBV6-1 16 NA NA
TGTGCCAGCAGTTACGACCCCTTTCCCGGGTTCTATGGCTACACCTTC CASSYDPFPGFYGYTF TRBJ1-2 TRBV6-6 16 NA NA
TGTGCCAGCTGGTCGCCCGGTGGTGGCAATCAGCCCCAGCATTTT CASWSPGGGNQPQHF TRBJ1-5 TRBV19 15 NA NA
TGCAGCGTTGGTGGGGTGTCTGGCTACACCTTC CSVGGVSGYTF TRBJ1-2 TRBV29-1 11 many NA
TGCGCCAGCAGCTTACAGGGGGCTTTCTACAATGAGCAGTTCTTC CASSLQGAFYNEQFF TRBJ2-1 TRBV5-1 15 few TRBD1
TGTGCCAGCAGCTTGGTCCCTTGGAGTTCAAATGAGCAGTTCTTC CASSLVPWSSNEQFF TRBJ2-1 TRBV5-5 15 few NA
TGTGCCACCAGCAGAGGCCGGGACAGAACCTACGAGCAGTACTTC CATSRGRDRTYEQYF TRBJ2-7 TRBV15 15 NA TRBD1
TGTGCCAGCAGCTTGTACAGGTTCCCTGAAAAACTGTTTTTT CASSLYRFPEKLFF TRBJ1-4 TRBV5-6 14 few NA